There are a few counts of the clone carrying this TCR beta chain. Its matching antigen is unknown. The junction does not match germline at one end; this may be a read error. These data originate in a study of beta chain features in type 1 diabetes. The wider study: Sorted cells examined across all samples numbered about 110,000,000.

Points from the study as a whole: Across all four CD4+ subsets, people with type 1 diabetes showed modestly shorter TCRB CDR3s.

Sorting gave populations that all exceeded 95% purity. The CDR3 is 16 residues long. CDR1 and CDR2 (germline): LGHNA, YSLEER. Every isolated RNA sample was fully reverse transcribed, so sequencing captured expressed TCRB transcripts. Here immunoSEQ multiplex PCR was the method, and the copy in TCRdb shows in-frame clones only, minus some. This table has more than 300,000 clones, around 8.5% appearing once. The sample comprised central memory CD4+ T cells from blood. This rearrangement joins TRBV4-3 to TRBJ1-1; D unclear. The sequence was collected from a man aged 25-45 years with type 1 diabetes. Here the CDR3 DNA reads TGCGCCAGCAGCGAAGACACCAGCAGGATGAACACTGAAGCTTTCTTT. Its protein product is CASSEDTSRMNTEAFF.